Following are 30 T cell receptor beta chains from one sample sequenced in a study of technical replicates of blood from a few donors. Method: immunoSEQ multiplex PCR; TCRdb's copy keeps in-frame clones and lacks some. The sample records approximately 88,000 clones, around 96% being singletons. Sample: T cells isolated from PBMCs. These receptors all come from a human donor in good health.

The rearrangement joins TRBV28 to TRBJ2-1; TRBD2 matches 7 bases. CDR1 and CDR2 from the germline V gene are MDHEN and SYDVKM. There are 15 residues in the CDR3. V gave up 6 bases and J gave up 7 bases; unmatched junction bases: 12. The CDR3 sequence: CASRPRGRGKNEQFF. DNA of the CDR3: TGTGCCAGCAGGCCCAGAGGGAGGGGCAAAAATGAGCAGTTCTTC.

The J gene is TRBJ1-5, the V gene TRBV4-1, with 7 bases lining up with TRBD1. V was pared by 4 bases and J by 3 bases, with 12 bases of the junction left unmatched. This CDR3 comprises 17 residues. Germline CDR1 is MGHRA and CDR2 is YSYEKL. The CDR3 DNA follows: TGCGCCAGCAGCCGCCTATTTCCGGGACAGCCCAATCAGCCCCAGCATTTT. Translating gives CASSRLFPGQPNQPQHF.

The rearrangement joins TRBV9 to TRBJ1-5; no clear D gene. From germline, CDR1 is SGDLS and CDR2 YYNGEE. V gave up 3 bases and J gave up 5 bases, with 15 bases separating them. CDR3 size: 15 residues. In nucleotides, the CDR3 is TGTGCCAGCAGCGCAACTGGTAATCGAGATCAGCCCCAGCATTTT. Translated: CASSATGNRDQPQHF. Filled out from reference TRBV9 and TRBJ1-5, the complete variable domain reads DSGVTQTPKHLITATGQRVTLRCSPRSGDLSVYWYQQSLDQGLQFLIQYYNGEERAKGNILERFSAQQFPDLHSELNLSSLELGDSALYFCASSATGNRDQPQHFGDGTRLSIL.

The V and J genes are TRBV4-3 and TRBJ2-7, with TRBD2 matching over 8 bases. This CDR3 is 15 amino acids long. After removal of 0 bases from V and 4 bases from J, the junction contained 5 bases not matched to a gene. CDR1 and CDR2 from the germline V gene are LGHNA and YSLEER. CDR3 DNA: TGCGCCAGCAGCCAAGAACCAGCGGGAGTATACGAGCAGTACTTC. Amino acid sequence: CASSQEPAGVYEQYF.

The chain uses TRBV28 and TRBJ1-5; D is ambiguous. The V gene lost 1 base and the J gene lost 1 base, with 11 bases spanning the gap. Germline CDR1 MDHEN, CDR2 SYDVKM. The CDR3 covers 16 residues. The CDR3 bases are TGTGCCAGCAGTTTATACGGTGCCGGGAGCAATCAGCCCCAGCATTTT. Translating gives CASSLYGAGSNQPQHF.

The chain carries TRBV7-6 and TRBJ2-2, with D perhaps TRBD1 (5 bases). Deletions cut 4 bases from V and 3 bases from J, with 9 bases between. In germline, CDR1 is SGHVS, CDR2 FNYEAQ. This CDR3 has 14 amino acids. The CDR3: CASSSSRDTGELFF. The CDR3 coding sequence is TGTGCCAGCAGCTCCAGCAGGGACACCGGGGAGCTGTTTTTT.

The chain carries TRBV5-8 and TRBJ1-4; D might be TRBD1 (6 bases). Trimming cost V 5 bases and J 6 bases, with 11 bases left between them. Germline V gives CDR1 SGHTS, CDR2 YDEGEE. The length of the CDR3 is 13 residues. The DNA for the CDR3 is TGTGCCAGCAGAGCTAGGGGGTATGAAAAACTGTTTTTT. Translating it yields CASRARGYEKLFF.

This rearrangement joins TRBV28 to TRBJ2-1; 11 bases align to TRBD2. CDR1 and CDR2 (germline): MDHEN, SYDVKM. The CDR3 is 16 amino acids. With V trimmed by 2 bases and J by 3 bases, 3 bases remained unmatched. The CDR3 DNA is TGTGCCAGCAGTTTAAGACTAGCGGGGAACTACAATGAGCAGTTCTTC. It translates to CASSLRLAGNYNEQFF.

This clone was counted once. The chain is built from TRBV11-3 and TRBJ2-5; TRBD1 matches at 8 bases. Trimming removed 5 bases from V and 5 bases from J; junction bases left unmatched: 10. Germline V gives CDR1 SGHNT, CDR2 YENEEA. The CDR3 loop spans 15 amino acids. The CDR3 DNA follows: TGTGCCAGCAGCCATCCCCAGGGGGCTAGGGAGACCCAGTACTTC. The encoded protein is CASSHPQGARETQYF. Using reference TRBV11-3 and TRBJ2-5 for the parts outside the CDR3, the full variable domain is EAGVVQSPRYKIIEKKQPVAFWCNPISGHNTLYWYLQNLGQGPELLIRYENEEAVDDSQLPKDRFSAERLKGVDSTLKIQPAELGDSAVYLCASSHPQGARETQYFGPGTRLLVL.

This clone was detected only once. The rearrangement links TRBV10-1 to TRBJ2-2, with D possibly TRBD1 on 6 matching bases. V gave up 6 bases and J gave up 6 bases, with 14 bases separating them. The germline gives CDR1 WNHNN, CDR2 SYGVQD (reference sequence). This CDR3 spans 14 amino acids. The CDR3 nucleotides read TGCGCCAGCAGGGCCGGGCCAGGGGCCGGGGAGCTGTTTTTT. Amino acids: CASRAGPGAGELFF.

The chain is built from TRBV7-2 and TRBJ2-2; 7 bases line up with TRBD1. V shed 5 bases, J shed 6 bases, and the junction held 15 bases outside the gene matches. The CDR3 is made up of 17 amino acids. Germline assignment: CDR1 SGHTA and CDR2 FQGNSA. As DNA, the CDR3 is TGTGCCAGCAGCACGGGGCGTTGGGACAGACCCGCCGGGGAGCTGTTTTTT. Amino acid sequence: CASSTGRWDRPAGELFF.

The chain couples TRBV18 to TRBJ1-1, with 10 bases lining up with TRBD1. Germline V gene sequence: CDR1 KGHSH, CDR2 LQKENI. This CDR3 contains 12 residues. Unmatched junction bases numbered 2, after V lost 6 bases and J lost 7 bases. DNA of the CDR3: TGTGCCAGCTCTCGGACAGGGGGTGAAGCTTTCTTT. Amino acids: CASSRTGGEAFF.

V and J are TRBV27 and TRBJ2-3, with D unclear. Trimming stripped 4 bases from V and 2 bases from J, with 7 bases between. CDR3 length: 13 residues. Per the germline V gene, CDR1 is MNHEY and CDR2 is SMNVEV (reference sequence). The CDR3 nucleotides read TGTGCCAGCAGTTGGGCCCACACAGATACGCAGTATTTT. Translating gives CASSWAHTDTQYF.

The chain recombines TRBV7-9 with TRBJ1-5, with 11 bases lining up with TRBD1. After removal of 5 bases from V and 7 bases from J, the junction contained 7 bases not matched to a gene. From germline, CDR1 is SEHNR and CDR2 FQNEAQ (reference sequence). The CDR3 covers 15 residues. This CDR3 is CASSPSGQGVQPQHF. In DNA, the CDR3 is TGTGCCAGCAGCCCGTCGGGACAGGGGGTACAGCCCCAGCATTTT.

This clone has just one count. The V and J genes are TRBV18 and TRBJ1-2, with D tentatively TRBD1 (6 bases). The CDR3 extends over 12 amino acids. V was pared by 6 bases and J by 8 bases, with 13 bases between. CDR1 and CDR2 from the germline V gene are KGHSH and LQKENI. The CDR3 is CASSPTGIGYTF. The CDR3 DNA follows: TGTGCCAGCTCGCCTACAGGGATAGGCTACACCTTC.

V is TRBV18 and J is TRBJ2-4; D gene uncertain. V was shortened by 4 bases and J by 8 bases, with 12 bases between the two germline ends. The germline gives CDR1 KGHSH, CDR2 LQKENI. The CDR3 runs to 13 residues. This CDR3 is CASSRIIRDIQYF. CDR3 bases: TGTGCCAGCTCACGTATCATTAGAGACATTCAGTACTTC.

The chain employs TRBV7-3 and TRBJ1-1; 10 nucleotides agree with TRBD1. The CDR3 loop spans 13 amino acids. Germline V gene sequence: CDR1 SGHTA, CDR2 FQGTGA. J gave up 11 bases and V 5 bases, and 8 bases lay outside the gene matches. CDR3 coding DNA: TGTGCCAGCAGCGGGGGACAGGGGACCGGCGCTTTCTTT. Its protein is CASSGGQGTGAFF.

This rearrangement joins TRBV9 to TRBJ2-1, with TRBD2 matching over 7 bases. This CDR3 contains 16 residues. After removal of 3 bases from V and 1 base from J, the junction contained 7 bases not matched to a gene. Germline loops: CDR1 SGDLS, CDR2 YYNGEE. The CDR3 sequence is CASSASGIPSYNEQFF. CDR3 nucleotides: TGTGCCAGCAGCGCGAGCGGGATCCCATCCTACAATGAGCAGTTCTTC.

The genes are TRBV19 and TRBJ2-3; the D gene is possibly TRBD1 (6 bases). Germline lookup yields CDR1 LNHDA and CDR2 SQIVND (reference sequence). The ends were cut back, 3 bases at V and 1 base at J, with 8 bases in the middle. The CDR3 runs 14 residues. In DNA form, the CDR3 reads TGTGCCAGTAGTATTTACAGGGGCACAGATACGCAGTATTTT. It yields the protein CASSIYRGTDTQYF. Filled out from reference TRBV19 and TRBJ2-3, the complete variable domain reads DGGITQSPKYLFRKEGQNVTLSCEQNLNHDAMYWYRQDPGQGLRLIYYSQIVNDFQKGDIAEGYSVSREKKESFPLTVTSAQKNPTAFYLCASSIYRGTDTQYFGPGTRLTVL.

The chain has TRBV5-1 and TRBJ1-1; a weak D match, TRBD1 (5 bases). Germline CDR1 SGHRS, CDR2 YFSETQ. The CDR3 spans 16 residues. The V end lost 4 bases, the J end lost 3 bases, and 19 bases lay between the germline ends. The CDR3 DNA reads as TGCGCCAGCAGCCGCCATTTTCAGGGTGAGGACACTGAAGCTTTCTTT. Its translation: CASSRHFQGEDTEAFF.

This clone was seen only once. This chain's CDR3 is CAIRDSNEKLFF. The CDR3 DNA follows: TGTGCCATCAGGGACAGTAATGAAAAACTGTTTTTT. The rearrangement links TRBV10-3 to TRBJ1-4; tentatively, D is TRBD1 (6 bases). Trimming took off 6 bases at V and 4 bases at J, with 6 bases between the two ends. The CDR3 has 12 amino acids. Germline V gives CDR1 ENHRY, CDR2 SYGVKD.

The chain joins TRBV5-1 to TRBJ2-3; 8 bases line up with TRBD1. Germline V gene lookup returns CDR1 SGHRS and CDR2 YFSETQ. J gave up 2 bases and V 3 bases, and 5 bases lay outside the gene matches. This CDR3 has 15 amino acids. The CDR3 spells CASSSQGDLTDTQYF. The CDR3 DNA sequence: TGCGCCAGCAGCTCACAGGGGGATCTCACAGATACGCAGTATTTT.

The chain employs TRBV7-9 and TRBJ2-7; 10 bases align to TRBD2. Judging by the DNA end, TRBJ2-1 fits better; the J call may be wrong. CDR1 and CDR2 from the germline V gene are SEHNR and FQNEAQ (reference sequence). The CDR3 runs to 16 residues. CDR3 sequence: CASSPESGRAYNEQFF. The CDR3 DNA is TGTGCCAGCAGCCCAGAGAGCGGGAGGGCCTACAATGAGCAGTTCTTC.

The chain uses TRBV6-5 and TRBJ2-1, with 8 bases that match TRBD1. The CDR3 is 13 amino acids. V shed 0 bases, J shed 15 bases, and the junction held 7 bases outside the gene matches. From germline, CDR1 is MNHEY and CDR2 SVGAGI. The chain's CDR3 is CASSYSRRDRSFF. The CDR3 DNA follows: TGTGCCAGCAGTTACTCGAGAAGGGACAGGTCGTTCTTC.

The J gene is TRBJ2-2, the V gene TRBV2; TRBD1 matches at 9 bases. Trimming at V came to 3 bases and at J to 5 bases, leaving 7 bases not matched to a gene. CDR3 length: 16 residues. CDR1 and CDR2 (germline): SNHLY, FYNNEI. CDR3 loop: CASSEGTGPVTGELFF. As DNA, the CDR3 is TGTGCCAGCAGTGAGGGGACAGGGCCGGTGACCGGGGAGCTGTTTTTT.

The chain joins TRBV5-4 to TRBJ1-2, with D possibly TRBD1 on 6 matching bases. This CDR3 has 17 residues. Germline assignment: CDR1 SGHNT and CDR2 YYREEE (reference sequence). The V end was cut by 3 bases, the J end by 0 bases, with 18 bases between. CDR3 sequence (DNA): TGTGCCAGCAGCTCCCACCGCCCGGGACAAACTAACTATGGCTACACCTTC. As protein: CASSSHRPGQTNYGYTF.

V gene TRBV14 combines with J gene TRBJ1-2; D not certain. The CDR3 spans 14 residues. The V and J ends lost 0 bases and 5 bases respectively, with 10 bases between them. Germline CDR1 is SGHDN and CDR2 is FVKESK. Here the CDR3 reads CASSQDPGNYGYTF. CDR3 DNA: TGTGCCAGCAGCCAAGATCCAGGAAATTATGGCTACACCTTC.

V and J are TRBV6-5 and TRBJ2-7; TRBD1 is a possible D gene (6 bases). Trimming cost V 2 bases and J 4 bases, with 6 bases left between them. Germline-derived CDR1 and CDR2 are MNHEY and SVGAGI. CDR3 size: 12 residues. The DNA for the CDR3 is TGTGCCAGCAGTTACCAGGGGTACGAGCAGTACTTC. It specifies CASSYQGYEQYF.

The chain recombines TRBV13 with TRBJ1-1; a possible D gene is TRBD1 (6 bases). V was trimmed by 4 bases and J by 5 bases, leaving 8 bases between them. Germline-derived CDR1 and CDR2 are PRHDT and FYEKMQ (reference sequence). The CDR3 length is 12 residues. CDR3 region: CASSSTGTEAFF. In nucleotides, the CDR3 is TGTGCCAGCAGCTCCACAGGGACTGAAGCTTTCTTT.

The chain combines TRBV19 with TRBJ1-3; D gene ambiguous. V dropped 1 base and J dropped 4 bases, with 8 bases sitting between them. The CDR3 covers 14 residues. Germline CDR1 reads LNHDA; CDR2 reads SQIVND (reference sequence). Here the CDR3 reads CASSIGESGNTIYF. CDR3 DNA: TGTGCCAGTAGTATAGGGGAGTCCGGAAACACCATATATTTT.